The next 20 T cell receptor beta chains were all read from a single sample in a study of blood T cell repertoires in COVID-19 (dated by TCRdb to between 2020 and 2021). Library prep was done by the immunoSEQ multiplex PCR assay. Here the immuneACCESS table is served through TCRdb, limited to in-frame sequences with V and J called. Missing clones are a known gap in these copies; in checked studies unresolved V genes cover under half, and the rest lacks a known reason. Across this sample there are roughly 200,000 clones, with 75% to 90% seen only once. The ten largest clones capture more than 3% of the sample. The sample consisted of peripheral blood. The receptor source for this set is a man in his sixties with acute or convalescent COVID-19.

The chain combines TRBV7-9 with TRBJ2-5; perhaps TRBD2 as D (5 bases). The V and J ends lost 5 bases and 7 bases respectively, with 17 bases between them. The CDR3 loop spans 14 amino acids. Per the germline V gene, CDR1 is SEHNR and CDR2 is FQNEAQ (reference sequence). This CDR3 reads CASSPGLSGRTQYF. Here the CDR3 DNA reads TGTGCCAGCAGCCCCGGACTGTCCGGGCGGACCCAGTACTTC.

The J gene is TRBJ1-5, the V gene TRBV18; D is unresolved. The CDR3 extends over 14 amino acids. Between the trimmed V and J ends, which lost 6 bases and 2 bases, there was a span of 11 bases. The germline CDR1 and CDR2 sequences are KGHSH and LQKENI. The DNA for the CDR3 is TGTGCCAGCTCGATCGGGGATCGCAATCAGCCCCAGCATTTT. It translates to CASSIGDRNQPQHF. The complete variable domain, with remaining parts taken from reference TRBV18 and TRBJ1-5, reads NAGVMQNPRHLVRRRGQEARLRCSPMKGHSHVYWYRQLPEEGLKFMVYLQKENIIDESGMPKERFSAEFPKEGPSILRIQQVVRGDSAAYFCASSIGDRNQPQHFGDGTRLSIL.

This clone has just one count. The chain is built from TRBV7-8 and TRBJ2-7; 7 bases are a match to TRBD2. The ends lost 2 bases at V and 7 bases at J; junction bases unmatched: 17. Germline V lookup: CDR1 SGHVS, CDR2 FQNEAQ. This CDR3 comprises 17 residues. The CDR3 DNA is TGTGCCAGCAGCTTAAGGGTGGGTTCGGGGGGAAACGGGGAGCAGTACTTC. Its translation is CASSLRVGSGGNGEQYF.

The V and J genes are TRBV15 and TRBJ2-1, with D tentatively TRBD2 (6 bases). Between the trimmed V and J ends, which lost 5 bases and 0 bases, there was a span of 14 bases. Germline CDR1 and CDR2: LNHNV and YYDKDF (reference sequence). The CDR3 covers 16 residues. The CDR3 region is CATSYSGGSSYNEQFF. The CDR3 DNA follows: TGTGCCACCAGCTACTCTGGGGGGAGCTCCTACAATGAGCAGTTCTTC. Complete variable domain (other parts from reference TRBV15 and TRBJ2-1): DAMVIQNPRYQVTQFGKPVTLSCSQTLNHNVMYWYQQKSSQAPKLLFHYYDKDFNNEADTPDNFQSRRPNTSFCFLDIRSPGLGDTAMYLCATSYSGGSSYNEQFFGPGTRLTVL.

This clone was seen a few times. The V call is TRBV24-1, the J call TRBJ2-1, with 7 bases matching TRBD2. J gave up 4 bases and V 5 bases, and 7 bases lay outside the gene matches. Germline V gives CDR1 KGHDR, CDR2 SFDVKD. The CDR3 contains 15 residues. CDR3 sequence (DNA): TGTGCCACCAGTGCGGCGGGAGCGACTTACAATGAGCAGTTCTTC. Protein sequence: CATSAAGATYNEQFF.

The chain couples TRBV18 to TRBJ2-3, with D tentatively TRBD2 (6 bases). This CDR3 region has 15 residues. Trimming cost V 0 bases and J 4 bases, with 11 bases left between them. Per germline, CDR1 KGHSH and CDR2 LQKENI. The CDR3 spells CASSPPRGTADTQYF. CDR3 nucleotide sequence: TGTGCCAGCTCACCACCCCGGGGGACGGCAGATACGCAGTATTTT.

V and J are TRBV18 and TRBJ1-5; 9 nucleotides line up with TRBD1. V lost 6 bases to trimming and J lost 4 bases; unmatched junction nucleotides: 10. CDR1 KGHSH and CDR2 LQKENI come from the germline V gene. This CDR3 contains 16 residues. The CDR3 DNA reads TGTGCCAGCTCGGTGAACCGGGACAGGGCAAATCAGCCCCAGCATTTT. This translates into CASSVNRDRANQPQHF.

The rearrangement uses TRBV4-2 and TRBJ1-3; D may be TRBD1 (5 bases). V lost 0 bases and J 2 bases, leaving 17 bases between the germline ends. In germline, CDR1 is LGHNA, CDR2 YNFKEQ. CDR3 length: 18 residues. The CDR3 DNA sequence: TGTGCCAGCAGCCAAGATTCAGGGAGGACGAGCCCTGGAAACACCATATATTTT. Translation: CASSQDSGRTSPGNTIYF.

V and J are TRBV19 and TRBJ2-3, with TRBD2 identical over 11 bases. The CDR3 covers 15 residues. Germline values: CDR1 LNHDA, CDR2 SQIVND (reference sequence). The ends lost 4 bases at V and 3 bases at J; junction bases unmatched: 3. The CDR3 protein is CASSKASGRTDTQYF. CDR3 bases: TGTGCCAGTAGTAAGGCTAGCGGGAGGACAGATACGCAGTATTTT.

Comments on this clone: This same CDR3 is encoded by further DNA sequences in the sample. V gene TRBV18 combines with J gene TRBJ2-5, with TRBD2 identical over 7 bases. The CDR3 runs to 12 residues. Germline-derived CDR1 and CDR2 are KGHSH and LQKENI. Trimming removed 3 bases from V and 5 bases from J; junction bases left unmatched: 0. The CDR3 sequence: CASSPRGETQYF. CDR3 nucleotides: TGTGCCAGCTCACCGCGGGGGGAGACCCAGTACTTC.

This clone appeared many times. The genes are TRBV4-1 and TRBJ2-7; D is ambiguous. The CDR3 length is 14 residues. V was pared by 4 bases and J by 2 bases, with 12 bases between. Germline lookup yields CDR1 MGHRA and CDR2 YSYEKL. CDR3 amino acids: CASSPAITTYEQYF. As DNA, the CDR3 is TGCGCCAGCAGCCCTGCGATAACCACCTACGAGCAGTACTTC.

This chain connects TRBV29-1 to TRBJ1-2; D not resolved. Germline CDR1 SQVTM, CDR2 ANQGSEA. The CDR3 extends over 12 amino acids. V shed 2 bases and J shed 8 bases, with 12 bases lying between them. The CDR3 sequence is CSVEPRVGGYTF. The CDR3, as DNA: TGCAGCGTTGAACCGCGGGTTGGGGGCTACACCTTC.

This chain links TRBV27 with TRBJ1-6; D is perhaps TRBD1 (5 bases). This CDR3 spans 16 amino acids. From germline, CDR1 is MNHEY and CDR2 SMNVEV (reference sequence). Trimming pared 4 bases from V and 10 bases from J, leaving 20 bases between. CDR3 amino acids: CASSSDRTAGGSPLHF. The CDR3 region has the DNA TGTGCCAGCAGTTCAGATCGGACCGCGGGGGGATCACCCCTCCACTTT.

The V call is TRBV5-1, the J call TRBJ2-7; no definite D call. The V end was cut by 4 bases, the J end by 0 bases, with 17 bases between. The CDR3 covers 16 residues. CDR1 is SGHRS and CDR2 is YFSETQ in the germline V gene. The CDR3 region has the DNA TGCGCCAGCAGCCTTATCGTCCCTGGCAGCTCCTACGAGCAGTACTTC. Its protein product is CASSLIVPGSSYEQYF.

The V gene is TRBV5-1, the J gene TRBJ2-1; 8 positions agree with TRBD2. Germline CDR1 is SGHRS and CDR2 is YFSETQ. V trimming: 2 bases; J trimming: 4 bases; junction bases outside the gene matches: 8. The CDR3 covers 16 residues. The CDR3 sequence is CASSFVLAAQYNEQFF. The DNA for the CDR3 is TGCGCCAGCAGCTTCGTACTAGCGGCCCAGTACAATGAGCAGTTCTTC.

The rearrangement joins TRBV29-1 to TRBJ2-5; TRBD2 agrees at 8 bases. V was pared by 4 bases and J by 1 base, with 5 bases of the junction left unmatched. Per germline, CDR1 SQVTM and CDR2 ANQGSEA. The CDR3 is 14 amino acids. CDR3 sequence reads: CSVVPREAQETQYF. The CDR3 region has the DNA TGCAGCGTTGTGCCGCGGGAGGCCCAAGAGACCCAGTACTTC.

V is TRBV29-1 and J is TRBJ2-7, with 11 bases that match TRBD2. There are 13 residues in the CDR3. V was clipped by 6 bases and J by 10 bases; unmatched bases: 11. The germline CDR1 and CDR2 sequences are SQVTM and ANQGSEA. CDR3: CSVRWASGRSQYF. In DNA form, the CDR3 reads TGCAGCGTCAGATGGGCTAGCGGGAGGTCTCAGTACTTC.

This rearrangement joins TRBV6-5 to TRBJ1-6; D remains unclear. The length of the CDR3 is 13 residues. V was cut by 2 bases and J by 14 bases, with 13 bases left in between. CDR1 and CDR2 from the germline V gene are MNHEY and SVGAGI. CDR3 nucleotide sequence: TGTGCCAGCAGTTACCTTGATAATTCGGCCCTCCACTTT. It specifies CASSYLDNSALHF.

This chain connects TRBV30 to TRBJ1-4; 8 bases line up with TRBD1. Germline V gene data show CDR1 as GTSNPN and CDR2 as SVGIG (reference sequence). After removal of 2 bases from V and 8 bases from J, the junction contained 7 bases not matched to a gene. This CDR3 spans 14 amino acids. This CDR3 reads CAWSSDRAREKLFF. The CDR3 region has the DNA TGTGCCTGGAGTTCGGACAGGGCCAGGGAAAAACTGTTTTTT.

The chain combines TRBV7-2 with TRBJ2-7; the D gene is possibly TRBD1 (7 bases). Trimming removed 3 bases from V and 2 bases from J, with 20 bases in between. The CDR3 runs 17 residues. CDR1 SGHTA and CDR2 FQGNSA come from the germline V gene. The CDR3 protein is CASSFPRAGGLPYEQYF. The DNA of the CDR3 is TGTGCCAGCAGCTTCCCAAGGGCAGGGGGGTTGCCCTACGAGCAGTACTTC.